The rows below give T cell receptor beta chains drawn from one sample of a study of blood T cell repertoires in COVID-19. Generated by immunoSEQ multiplex PCR, the TCRdb table keeps only in-frame clones and is missing some. The sample carries some 410,000 clones, roughly 90% recorded once. The sequenced sample was PBMCs or T cells enriched from blood (not recorded which). The receptors derive from a woman aged 25 to 39 with acute COVID-19. The CDR3 runs from the conserved cysteine through the conserved F or W. Fields, in order: D gene, J gene, V gene, clone size, CDR3 protein, CDR3 DNA. D genes are given only for firm matches. The listing skips clone size in some rows; elsewhere it reads once, few, many or a size class.

D gene: TRBD1; J gene: TRBJ1-6; V gene: TRBV7-9; clone size: NA; CDR3 protein: CASSLGLGQASPLHF; CDR3 DNA: TGTGCCAGCAGCTTAGGGTTGGGACAGGCTTCACCCCTCCACTTT
D gene: TRBD2; J gene: TRBJ2-1; V gene: TRBV5-1; clone size: NA; CDR3 protein: CASSLTSASYNEQFF; CDR3 DNA: TGCGCCAGCAGCTTGACTAGCGCTTCCTACAATGAGCAGTTCTTC
D gene: NA; J gene: TRBJ1-1; V gene: TRBV7-9; clone size: NA; CDR3 protein: CASSLGFTLSFF; CDR3 DNA: TGTGCCAGCAGCTTAGGTTTCACTCTGTCTTTCTTT
D gene: TRBD1; J gene: TRBJ1-1; V gene: TRBV5-5; clone size: once; CDR3 protein: CASSLVQGGEAFF; CDR3 DNA: TGTGCCAGCAGCTTGGTTCAGGGGGGTGAAGCTTTCTTT
D gene: TRBD2; J gene: TRBJ2-1; V gene: TRBV29-1; clone size: NA; CDR3 protein: CSVELAGGSRSYNEQFF; CDR3 DNA: TGCAGCGTTGAACTAGCGGGGGGATCTAGATCCTACAATGAGCAGTTCTTC
D gene: NA; J gene: TRBJ2-2; V gene: TRBV19; clone size: NA; CDR3 protein: CASSIGGRTGELFF; CDR3 DNA: TGTGCCAGTAGTATCGGAGGGAGGACCGGGGAGCTGTTTTTT
D gene: TRBD1; J gene: TRBJ1-4; V gene: TRBV2; clone size: NA; CDR3 protein: CASSEGDRGREKLFF; CDR3 DNA: TGTGCCAGCAGTGAAGGAGACAGGGGGCGTGAAAAACTGTTTTTT
D gene: TRBD1; J gene: TRBJ2-7; V gene: TRBV10-1; clone size: NA; CDR3 protein: CASSLQGVVGQYF; CDR3 DNA: TGCGCCAGCTCCCTACAGGGGGTTGTGGGTCAGTACTTC
D gene: NA; J gene: TRBJ1-5; V gene: TRBV7-9; clone size: NA; CDR3 protein: CASSRDGGAQPQHF; CDR3 DNA: TGTGCCAGCAGCCGCGACGGCGGGGCTCAGCCCCAGCATTTT
D gene: TRBD2; J gene: TRBJ2-2; V gene: TRBV3-1/TRBV3-2; clone size: NA; CDR3 protein: CASSHGYGAGENTGELFF; CDR3 DNA: TGTGCCAGCAGCCACGGCTATGGAGCGGGGGAGAACACCGGGGAGCTGTTTTTT
D gene: NA; J gene: TRBJ1-4; V gene: TRBV6-5; clone size: NA; CDR3 protein: CASSPLNYKNEKLFF; CDR3 DNA: TGTGCCAGCAGTCCCTTAAACTACAAGAACGAAAAACTGTTTTTT
D gene: TRBD2; J gene: TRBJ2-5; V gene: TRBV30; clone size: NA; CDR3 protein: CAWSGAGGETQYF; CDR3 DNA: TGTGCCTGGAGTGGAGCGGGGGGGGAGACCCAGTACTTC
D gene: NA; J gene: TRBJ1-1; V gene: TRBV7-9; clone size: NA; CDR3 protein: CASSFSSRADEAFF; CDR3 DNA: TGTGCCAGCAGCTTTAGCTCCAGGGCCGATGAAGCTTTCTTT
D gene: NA; J gene: TRBJ1-5; V gene: TRBV12-3/TRBV12-4; clone size: NA; CDR3 protein: CASSLSSNQPQHF; CDR3 DNA: TGTGCCAGCAGTTTGAGTAGCAATCAGCCCCAGCATTTT
D gene: TRBD2; J gene: TRBJ2-3; V gene: TRBV20-1; clone size: NA; CDR3 protein: CSASGGGGLGDTQYF; CDR3 DNA: TGCAGTGCTAGTGGCGGGGGGGGGCTTGGCGATACGCAGTATTTT
D gene: NA; J gene: TRBJ1-5; V gene: TRBV3-1/TRBV3-2; clone size: NA; CDR3 protein: CASSQGTPNQPQHF; CDR3 DNA: TGTGCCAGCAGCCAAGGGACACCCAATCAGCCCCAGCATTTT
D gene: TRBD1; J gene: TRBJ2-7; V gene: TRBV30; clone size: NA; CDR3 protein: CAWSYGTGGFYEQYF; CDR3 DNA: TGTGCCTGGAGTTATGGGACAGGGGGTTTTTACGAGCAGTACTTC
D gene: NA; J gene: TRBJ1-1; V gene: TRBV2; clone size: NA; CDR3 protein: CASTPNRGSWTEAFF; CDR3 DNA: TGTGCCAGCACCCCAAACCGAGGGTCTTGGACTGAAGCTTTCTTT
D gene: TRBD1; J gene: TRBJ1-5; V gene: TRBV2; clone size: NA; CDR3 protein: CASSETRQGGRQPQHF; CDR3 DNA: TGTGCCAGCAGTGAGACTCGCCAGGGGGGTAGACAGCCCCAGCATTTT
D gene: NA; J gene: TRBJ1-4; V gene: TRBV23-1; clone size: NA; CDR3 protein: CASSQPVPNEKLFF; CDR3 DNA: TGCGCCAGCAGTCAACCCGTTCCTAATGAAAAACTGTTTTTT
D gene: TRBD1; J gene: TRBJ1-3; V gene: TRBV11-3; clone size: NA; CDR3 protein: CASSSDRAGNTIYF; CDR3 DNA: TGTGCCAGCAGCTCCGACAGGGCCGGAAACACCATATATTTT
D gene: TRBD1; J gene: TRBJ1-1; V gene: TRBV18; clone size: NA; CDR3 protein: CASKPGQLGDTEAFF; CDR3 DNA: TGTGCCAGCAAACCGGGACAGCTAGGGGACACTGAAGCTTTCTTT
D gene: TRBD2; J gene: TRBJ2-7; V gene: TRBV5-1; clone size: NA; CDR3 protein: CASRPTLAGGLEQYF; CDR3 DNA: TGCGCCAGCAGACCCACTCTAGCGGGGGGGCTCGAGCAGTACTTC